The T cell receptor (beta chain) under discussion was sequenced for a study of cytomegalovirus exposure and HLA in healthy donors. With 60 Vbeta and 13 Jbeta primers, the PCR was carried out. TCRdb's table, derived via immunoSEQ multiplex PCR, lists solely in-frame clones and lacks some. The table records around 100,000 clones, 79% of them present only once. The CDR3 consists of 15 residues. Germline assignment: CDR1 SGDLS and CDR2 YYNGEE. The J segment lost 4 bases and the V segment lost 4 bases, leaving 8 bases of the junction unmatched. Overall study findings and caveats: The study put 150 or so TCR beta chains on its list as cytomegalovirus-associated. For most TCR sequences rarity was the rule, although some public TCRs occurred in many donors. Prior analysis indicated that the majority of TCR beta V segments exhibited productivity approximately 87% or approximately 30% of the time.

To note about this clone: The antigen remains unidentified.

The receptor comes from a woman aged 40 to 50 in good health and CMV-seronegative. Sample: PBMCs. The V call is TRBV9, the J call TRBJ2-1; 7 nucleotides match TRBD2. The CDR3 loop is CASSPWLAAYNEQFF. The CDR3 region has the DNA TGTGCCAGCAGCCCCTGGCTAGCGGCTTACAATGAGCAGTTCTTC.